Listed below are T cell receptor beta chains from one sample, sequenced in a study of Ad26.COV2.S vaccination and SARS-CoV-2 variants. Sequencing was performed with immunoSEQ multiplex PCR; in TCRdb, only in-frame clones are kept and a portion is missing. Of about 280,000 clones listed, over 75% were seen once; the top ten hold more than 2.5%. The material sequenced was peripheral blood, taken in a trial of Ad26.COV2.S vaccine versus placebo. The source is a person between 18 and 59 years old who received the Ad26.COV2.S COVID-19 vaccine or a placebo. Both conserved end residues are part of each CDR3. The D gene is left open where the match is weak. Only some rows state a clone size, as once, few, many or a class for expanded clones.

D: .
J: TRBJ1-6
length: 14
size: .
V: TRBV6-5
DNA: TGTGCCAGCAGTCGACAGCGAGAGAATTCACCCCTCCACTTT
CDR3: CASSRQRENSPLHF

D: TRBD1
J: TRBJ2-2
length: 15
size: .
V: TRBV18
DNA: TGTGCCAGCTCACCCCGGACAGGGGACACCGGGGAGCTGTTTTTT
CDR3: CASSPRTGDTGELFF

D: .
J: TRBJ1-3
length: 14
size: .
V: TRBV9
DNA: TGTGCCAGCAGCCCCGACAGCTCTGGAAACACCATATATTTT
CDR3: CASSPDSSGNTIYF

D: TRBD1
J: TRBJ1-1
length: 15
size: .
V: TRBV18
DNA: TGTGCCAGCTCACCACCAGGGGGCTTAAGCACTGAAGCTTTCTTT
CDR3: CASSPPGGLSTEAFF

D: .
J: TRBJ2-3
length: 16
size: few
V: TRBV7-2
DNA: TGTGCCAGCAGCCCTAGTCTACGAATTAGCACAGATACGCAGTATTTT
CDR3: CASSPSLRISTDTQYF

D: TRBD1
J: TRBJ1-4
length: 15
size: .
V: TRBV6-5
DNA: TGTGCCAGCAGTTACCATGGACAGGTGCCTGAAAAACTGTTTTTT
CDR3: CASSYHGQVPEKLFF

D: TRBD2
J: TRBJ2-5
length: 17
size: .
V: TRBV6-1
DNA: TGTGCCAGCAGTGATCCCCATAGCGGGAGGTACCAAGAGACCCAGTACTTC
CDR3: CASSDPHSGRYQETQYF

D: .
J: TRBJ1-2
length: 14
size: .
V: TRBV4-1
DNA: TGCGCCAGCAACCAACCGGGCCTCAACTATGGCTACACCTTC
CDR3: CASNQPGLNYGYTF

D: .
J: TRBJ1-1
length: 11
size: .
V: TRBV6-5
DNA: TGTGCAAGCGGGGTTTACACTGAAGCTTTCTTT
CDR3: CASGVYTEAFF

D: TRBD2
J: TRBJ2-3
length: 17
size: .
V: TRBV19
DNA: TGTGCCAGTAGTATGGGACTAGCGGGGTGGGGCACAGATACGCAGTATTTT
CDR3: CASSMGLAGWGTDTQYF

D: .
J: TRBJ1-3
length: 15
size: .
V: TRBV18
DNA: TGTGCCAGCTCACCCGTAGAGGAGGGGCGAAACACCATATATTTT
CDR3: CASSPVEEGRNTIYF

D: TRBD1
J: TRBJ2-3
length: 14
size: .
V: TRBV5-1
DNA: TGCGCCAGCAGTCGACAGGGTCCCTTAGATACGCAGTATTTT
CDR3: CASSRQGPLDTQYF

D: .
J: TRBJ1-1
length: 14
size: few
V: TRBV11-3
DNA: TGTGCCAGCAGCTTAATCACCTTGAACACTGAAGCTTTCTTT
CDR3: CASSLITLNTEAFF

D: .
J: TRBJ1-1
length: 13
size: .
V: TRBV7-2
DNA: TGTGCCAGCAGTCTACAGACCAACACTGAAGCTTTCTTT
CDR3: CASSLQTNTEAFF

D: TRBD1
J: TRBJ2-7
length: 17
size: few
V: TRBV7-9
DNA: TGTGCCAGCAGCCCAACCTTATTGACAGGGCCCCAGGGCGAGCAGTACTTC
CDR3: CASSPTLLTGPQGEQYF

D: .
J: TRBJ2-1
length: 16
size: .
V: TRBV28
DNA: TGTGCCAGCAGTTTTTATCGGGACGGACCCTACAATGAGCAGTTCTTC
CDR3: CASSFYRDGPYNEQFF

D: .
J: TRBJ2-1
length: 15
size: .
V: TRBV12-5
DNA: TGTGCTAGTGGTTTGCGGCGGGACTCCTACAATGAGCAGTTCTTC
CDR3: CASGLRRDSYNEQFF

D: TRBD1
J: TRBJ2-7
length: 16
size: .
V: TRBV6-2/TRBV6-3
DNA: TGTGCCAGCAGTCCGACGGGACAGGGGGCGCTTGACGAGCAGTACTTC
CDR3: CASSPTGQGALDEQYF

D: .
J: TRBJ1-3
length: 13
size: once
V: TRBV6-5
DNA: TGTGCCAGCAGGACACCAGGGGGAAACACCATATATTTT
CDR3: CASRTPGGNTIYF

D: .
J: TRBJ2-2
length: 16
size: .
V: TRBV10-3
DNA: TGTGCCATCAGTCCACAGGGATTTCGTAACACCGGGGAGCTGTTTTTT
CDR3: CAISPQGFRNTGELFF

D: .
J: TRBJ1-3
length: 15
size: .
V: TRBV18
DNA: TGTGCCAGCTCACCACCGTTCAGGGCTGGAAACACCATATATTTT
CDR3: CASSPPFRAGNTIYF

D: TRBD2
J: TRBJ2-1
length: 16
size: .
V: TRBV9
DNA: TGTGCCAGCAGCTTATACTGGACTAGCCTGTTCAATGAGCAGTTCTTC
CDR3: CASSLYWTSLFNEQFF

D: TRBD2
J: TRBJ2-7
length: 18
size: few
V: TRBV6-1
DNA: TGTGCCAGCAGTGAAGGACTAGCGGGGGGACCTAAACCCTACGAGCAGTACTTC
CDR3: CASSEGLAGGPKPYEQYF

D: .
J: TRBJ1-3
length: 14
size: .
V: TRBV2
DNA: TGTGCCAGTACCGGGGGGAACTCTGGAAACACCATATATTTT
CDR3: CASTGGNSGNTIYF